The TCR beta chain under discussion was sequenced for a study of blood T cell repertoires in COVID-19. Study in general: Material from acute and convalescent COVID-19 was sourced from the United States, Italy and Spain. T cells, B-cell-depleted T cells, or PBMCs supplied cDNA or gDNA.

Per the original methods: Reference gene primer amplification in the assay estimated nucleated cell counts. The data were produced by immunoSEQ multiplex PCR, yet TCRdb's version contains in-frame clones alone and is incomplete. D and trimming come from the DNA, and the V and J calls and clone size come from that table. The sample lists 200,000 to 250,000 clones, less than 90% seen once, with less than 20% in the top ten. The germline CDR1 and CDR2 sequences are SGHTA and FQGNSA. The CDR3 is made up of 12 amino acids. V lost 5 bases and J 5 bases, leaving 10 bases between the germline ends. The sequence came from an elderly woman with active or convalescent COVID-19. The sample comprised peripheral blood. J is TRBJ2-7 and V is TRBV7-2; D not certain. The CDR3 nucleotides are TGTGCCAGCAGCCTCGTTATCCACGAGCAGTACTTC. This sequence encodes CASSLVIHEQYF.